This T cell receptor beta chain originates from a study of shared clonotypes between healthy human individuals. CDR1 and CDR2 (germline): MNHNS, SASEGT. The CDR3 sequence is 15 residues long. With 4 bases removed from V and 6 bases from J, the gap between germline ends came to 16 bases. Deep-level running was used for the assay. Profiled with immunoSEQ multiplex PCR; TCRdb holds only in-frame clones, not every one. In the table there are 800,000 to 1,200,000 clones, about four fifths of which are singletons. Regarding this clone: Its antigen is as yet unknown.

General study findings and limits: For naive CD4 cells, roughly 5% of clonotypes were shared across a handful of donors. Among non-shared clonotypes, generation probabilities were lower than among those shared by all four donors.

This chain connects TRBV6-1 to TRBJ1-5; tentatively, D is TRBD1 (5 bases). What was sequenced was memory CD4+ T cells from PBMCs. Subset in this sample: CD45RA-negative fraction. The clonotype comes from a man aged 18-30 years in good health. Some clones in this sample may be carry-over from other donors' samples. The CDR3 here is CASSGQRIIAQPQHF. The CDR3 nucleotides are TGTGCCAGCAGTGGACAGCGGATCATTGCTCAGCCCCAGCATTTT.